These 25 T cell receptor beta chains were sequenced from one sample in a study of human T cells and chemical hapten exposure. TCRdb re-analysed the RACE reads in MiXCR, keeping a single row per CDR3 protein. Counted here are about 190,000 distinct CDR3 sequences, approximately 24% occurring once; the ten biggest clones make up roughly 2.5%. This sample's time point: patch test 3, about 24 weeks after DPC sensitization. Documented treatment: therapeutic diphenylcyclopropenone sensitization with weekly scalp DPC. Source: whole blood, taken in connection with sensitization to the hapten diphenylcyclopropenone (DPC). These receptors were collected from a woman between 40 and 55 years old with alopecia areata. Some clones in this sample may be carry-over from other donors' samples.

V gene TRBV5-1 combines with J gene TRBJ2-3; possibly TRBD1 for D (5 bases). CDR3 size: 15 residues. Germline CDR1 SGHRS, CDR2 YFSETQ. V lost 6 bases and J 0 bases, leaving 14 bases between the germline ends. CDR3 loop: CASTPDSPSTDTQYF. The CDR3 coding sequence is TGCGCCAGCACCCCAGACAGTCCCAGCACAGATACGCAGTATTTT.

The chain couples TRBV20-1 to TRBJ2-7; D possibly corresponds to TRBD1 (7 bases). Germline V gene lookup returns CDR1 DFQATT and CDR2 SNEGSKA (reference sequence). This CDR3 spans 14 amino acids. The V gene lost 5 bases and the J gene lost 1 base, with 15 bases spanning the gap. This CDR3 is CSARFAGGSYEQYF. The CDR3 bases are TGCAGTGCTCGATTCGCAGGGGGGTCCTACGAGCAGTACTTC.

This chain links TRBV28 with TRBJ2-3, with no clear D. Germline lookup yields CDR1 MDHEN and CDR2 SYDVKM. Trimming pared 4 bases from V and 2 bases from J, leaving 7 bases between. The CDR3 spans 13 residues. CDR3 in amino acids: CASSSVATDTQYF. The CDR3 bases are TGTGCCAGCAGTTCGGTGGCCACAGATACGCAGTATTTT. Complete variable domain (other parts from reference TRBV28 and TRBJ2-3): DVKVTQSSRYLVKRTGEKVFLECVQDMDHENMFWYRQDPGLGLRLIYFSYDVKMKEKGDIPEGYSVSREKKERFSLILESASTNQTSMYLCASSSVATDTQYFGPGTRLTVL.

This chain links TRBV6-6 with TRBJ2-7; D is possibly TRBD1 (5 bases). CDR3 length: 17 residues. V lost 0 bases, J lost 7 bases, and 22 bases lay in between. Germline V gene sequence: CDR1 MNHNY, CDR2 SVGAGI (reference sequence). The CDR3 DNA sequence: TGTGCCAGCAGTTACTCCCTAGACCAGGGTGTGGCGCGGGAGCAGTACTTC. This codes for CASSYSLDQGVAREQYF.

This clonotype occurred many times. V is TRBV20-1 and J is TRBJ2-1; weak D call: TRBD2 (6 bases). The CDR3 is 15 residues long. Germline CDR1 reads DFQATT; CDR2 reads SNEGSKA (reference sequence). The V end lost 5 bases, the J end lost 0 bases, and 14 bases lay between the germline ends. The CDR3 coding sequence is TGCAGTGCTGGGGGGTGGTCGGACTCCTACAATGAGCAGTTCTTC. This translates into CSAGGWSDSYNEQFF.

Of note for this clonotype: At one end, the junction sequence differs from germline, possibly due to a read error. V usage is TRBV20-1 and J usage is TRBJ2-5; 10 bases match TRBD2. The germline V gene has CDR1 DFQATT and CDR2 SNEGSKA (reference sequence). The CDR3 is 17 amino acids. The CDR3 sequence is CSARGYTSGEIQETQYF. The CDR3 DNA reads TGCAGTGCCAGAGGGTATACTAGCGGGGAGATCCAAGAGACCCAGTACTTC.

The chain uses TRBV6-5 and TRBJ2-7; possibly TRBD1 or TRBD2 for D (5 bases each). CDR1 MNHEY and CDR2 SVGAGI come from the germline V gene. With 2 bases removed from V and 0 bases from J, the gap between germline ends came to 14 bases. CDR3 length: 16 amino acids. The CDR3 spells CASSYGGGSLSYEQYF. The CDR3 DNA follows: TGTGCCAGCAGTTACGGGGGTGGCAGCCTCTCCTACGAGCAGTACTTC.

The chain employs TRBV24-1 and TRBJ2-1; 12 bases are shared with TRBD2. With 3 bases clipped from V and 10 bases from J, the junction kept 9 bases outside the gene matches. Per the germline V gene, CDR1 is KGHDR and CDR2 is SFDVKD. The CDR3 contains 16 residues. The CDR3 coding sequence is TGTGCCACCAGTGATCCCGGGACTAGCGGGCGCAGGGAGCAGTTCTTC. Residues: CATSDPGTSGRREQFF.

The chain joins TRBV5-1 to TRBJ2-2; TRBD1 matches at 10 bases. The V and J ends lost 4 bases and 3 bases, in that order; junction bases with no gene match: 9. Germline-derived CDR1 and CDR2 are SGHRS and YFSETQ. The CDR3 length is 17 residues. The CDR3 here is CASSPIPGQGYTGELFF. The CDR3 DNA sequence: TGCGCCAGCAGCCCCATCCCGGGACAGGGGTACACCGGGGAGCTGTTTTTT.

The chain joins TRBV19 to TRBJ2-1; 8 nucleotides align to TRBD1. CDR3 length: 14 amino acids. V gave up 7 bases and J gave up 6 bases; unmatched junction bases: 8. The germline CDR1 and CDR2 sequences are LNHDA and SQIVND (reference sequence). The CDR3 nucleotides read TGTGCCAGTATTGGACAGGGCCCCTCCAATGAGCAGTTCTTC. This encodes CASIGQGPSNEQFF.

The gene calls are TRBV5-5 and TRBJ2-7; D possibly corresponds to TRBD2 (6 bases). Trimming pared 3 bases from V and 0 bases from J, leaving 13 bases between. Germline assignment: CDR1 SGHKS and CDR2 YYEKEE (reference sequence). The CDR3 is 15 amino acids. CDR3 nucleotide sequence: TGTGCCAGCAGCTCAGCCCCTAGCGCCTCCTACGAGCAGTACTTC. Translating it yields CASSSAPSASYEQYF. The whole variable domain, remainder taken from reference TRBV5-5 and TRBJ2-7, is DAGVTQSPTHLIKTRGQQVTLRCSPISGHKSVSWYQQVLGQGPQFIFQYYEKEERGRGNFPDRFSARQFPNYSSELNVNALLLGDSALYLCASSSAPSASYEQYFGPGTRLTVT.

This chain joins TRBV28 and TRBJ1-5; no reliable D call. Germline-derived CDR1 and CDR2 are MDHEN and SYDVKM. V lost 3 bases and J 0 bases, leaving 15 bases between the germline ends. The CDR3 covers 17 residues. This CDR3 reads CASSLPGGAYSNQPQHF. CDR3 in DNA: TGTGCCAGCAGTTTGCCTGGTGGAGCTTATAGCAATCAGCCCCAGCATTTT.

This clonotype was seen only a few times. This rearrangement joins TRBV29-1 to TRBJ2-5; weak D call: TRBD1 (6 bases). The V end was cut by 4 bases, the J end by 2 bases, with 14 bases between. The germline CDR1 and CDR2 sequences are SQVTM and ANQGSEA. CDR3 length: 14 amino acids. CDR3 loop: CSVGGGTLQETQYF. The CDR3 DNA is TGCAGCGTTGGGGGTGGGACACTTCAAGAGACCCAGTACTTC.

This clonotype has a handful of counts. Here the CDR3 reads CASSQDIGGAGNTIYF. The CDR3 DNA reads as TGCGCCAGCAGCCAAGATATTGGGGGTGCTGGAAACACCATATATTTT. The rearrangement links TRBV4-3 to TRBJ1-3; possible D gene TRBD1, 5 bases. CDR1 LGHNA and CDR2 YSLEER come from the germline V gene. The germline V and J ends were trimmed by 0 bases and 2 bases, with 11 bases remaining between them. The CDR3 has 16 residues.

The J gene is TRBJ2-3, the V gene TRBV7-8; 12 nucleotides match TRBD2. This CDR3 contains 16 residues. Germline loops: CDR1 SGHVS, CDR2 FQNEAQ. V shed 3 bases and J 4 bases; nucleotides not matched to a gene: 5. The CDR3: CASSLMTSGSSDTQYF. The CDR3 DNA is TGTGCCAGCAGCTTGATGACTAGCGGGAGTTCAGATACGCAGTATTTT.

This clonotype was counted a few times. The V call is TRBV6-2 or TRBV6-3, the J call TRBJ2-1; 7 positions match TRBD2. This CDR3 spans 15 amino acids. J was trimmed by 0 bases and V by 7 bases; bases with no gene match: 6. Looked up from germline, CDR1 is MNHEY and CDR2 is SVGEGT. The CDR3 DNA reads TGTGCCAGCAAAGTGGGGGAGGGCTCCTACAATGAGCAGTTCTTC. It is translated as CASKVGEGSYNEQFF.

The table lists this clonotype with many counts. The chain joins TRBV7-2 to TRBJ2-1; 11 bases map to TRBD2. The V gene's germline CDR1 is SGHTA and CDR2 FQGNSA. The V and J ends lost 6 bases and 4 bases, in that order; junction bases with no gene match: 5. The CDR3 consists of 15 residues. CDR3 DNA: TGTGCCAGCAGTTTGACTAGCGGGACGTACAATGAGCAGTTCTTC. It is translated as CASSLTSGTYNEQFF.

The V call is TRBV28, the J call TRBJ2-2, with D perhaps matching TRBD1 (6 bases). The CDR3 has 13 amino acids. V was pared by 5 bases and J by 6 bases, with 10 bases between. Germline values: CDR1 MDHEN, CDR2 SYDVKM. The CDR3 reads CASSNRVPGELFF. DNA for the CDR3: TGTGCCAGCAGTAACAGGGTCCCCGGGGAGCTGTTTTTT. Filled out from reference TRBV28 and TRBJ2-2, the complete variable domain reads DVKVTQSSRYLVKRTGEKVFLECVQDMDHENMFWYRQDPGLGLRLIYFSYDVKMKEKGDIPEGYSVSREKKERFSLILESASTNQTSMYLCASSNRVPGELFFGEGSRLTVL.

This chain joins TRBV3-1 and TRBJ1-1; tentatively, D is TRBD1 (5 bases). Germline CDR1 LGHDT, CDR2 YNNKEL (reference sequence). The V and J ends lost 2 bases and 1 base respectively, with 11 bases between them. The CDR3 sequence is 15 residues long. CDR3 in DNA: TGTGCCAGCAGCCAACATGGGGGGGGGAACACTGAAGCTTTCTTT. The encoded protein is CASSQHGGGNTEAFF.

This clonotype was counted only a few times. V usage is TRBV27 and J usage is TRBJ2-1; no reliable D call. In germline, CDR1 is MNHEY, CDR2 SMNVEV (reference sequence). The CDR3 contains 13 residues. Trimming took 3 bases from V and 5 from J, leaving 8 bases between them. CDR3 nucleotide sequence: TGTGCCAGCAGTTTTCTGGGGAACAATGAGCAGTTCTTC. Translating it yields CASSFLGNNEQFF.

This sequence joins TRBV29-1 and TRBJ2-1; the D call may be TRBD1 or TRBD2 (6 bases each). The CDR3 length is 13 residues. V lost 7 bases and J lost 5, with 15 bases in between. Germline CDR1 is SQVTM and CDR2 is ANQGSEA. The CDR3 DNA reads TGCAGCGGGAGGGGGGACCGCAACAATGAGCAGTTCTTC. Amino acid sequence: CSGRGDRNNEQFF.

This clonotype was observed a few times. V and J are TRBV5-1 and TRBJ1-6; tentatively, D is TRBD1 (6 bases). The CDR3 covers 14 residues. Trimming shortened V by 5 bases and J by 5 bases, and 11 bases separated the two germline ends. Looked up from germline, CDR1 is SGHRS and CDR2 is YFSETQ. The CDR3 reads CASSARTDNSPLHF. CDR3 nucleotide sequence: TGCGCCAGCAGTGCTCGGACAGATAATTCACCCCTCCACTTT.

This clonotype was seen many times. This chain joins TRBV29-1 and TRBJ1-1; no clear D gene. Germline-derived CDR1 and CDR2 are SQVTM and ANQGSEA. The CDR3 is 13 residues long. Trimming removed 2 bases from V and 6 bases from J, with 13 bases in between. CDR3 nucleotides: TGCAGCGTTGAACGAAGGATGGGTGCTGAAGCTTTCTTT. This gives the protein CSVERRMGAEAFF. The full variable domain, in which reference TRBV29-1 and TRBJ1-1 provide the parts outside the CDR3, is SAVISQKPSRDICQRGTSLTIQCQVDSQVTMMFWYRQQPGQSLTLIATANQGSEATYESGFVIDKFPISRPNLTFSTLTVSNMSPEDSSIYLCSVERRMGAEAFFGQGTRLTVV.

This clonotype was counted only a few times. V is TRBV20-1 and J is TRBJ1-5; D ambiguous. CDR1 is DFQATT and CDR2 is SNEGSKA in the germline V gene (reference sequence). V shed 6 bases and J shed 0 bases, with 15 bases lying between them. The length of the CDR3 is 15 residues. This CDR3 reads CSATRMGDSNQPQHF. The CDR3 region has the DNA TGCAGTGCCACTCGGATGGGCGATAGCAATCAGCCCCAGCATTTT.

The gene calls are TRBV29-1 and TRBJ1-1; a weak D match, TRBD1 (5 bases). The CDR3 has 12 amino acids. Trimming took off 6 bases at V and 1 base at J, with 9 bases between the two ends. Germline assignment: CDR1 SQVTM and CDR2 ANQGSEA. The CDR3 reads CSVGTGNTEAFF. The CDR3 nucleotides are TGCAGCGTGGGGACGGGGAACACTGAAGCTTTCTTT. Full variable domain (outside the CDR3, taken from reference TRBV29-1 and TRBJ1-1): SAVISQKPSRDICQRGTSLTIQCQVDSQVTMMFWYRQQPGQSLTLIATANQGSEATYESGFVIDKFPISRPNLTFSTLTVSNMSPEDSSIYLCSVGTGNTEAFFGQGTRLTVV.